A selection of T cell receptor beta chains follows, all from one sample in a study of T cells in Graves' hyperthyroidism and ophthalmopathy. TCRdb re-derived calls from the multiplex PCR reads in MiXCR, one entry per CDR3 protein. The sample consists of roughly 420,000 distinct CDR3 sequences, 12% to 15% of them appearing once. The sequencing sample was made of blood. The receptors originated from a woman in her late teens or twenties with Graves' hyperthyroidism. The CDR3 runs from the conserved cysteine through the conserved F or W. Each record gives: J gene, D gene, V gene, clone size, CDR3 DNA, CDR3 protein. D genes are given only for firm matches. A clone size is listed for some rows: how often the clone was seen (once, few, many), or a class if it is expanded.

j_gene: TRBJ1-2
d_gene: .
v_gene: TRBV27
abundance: many
CDR3nt: TGTGCCAGCAGTTGGCGTAGGACGGATAACTATGGCTACACCTTC
CDR3aa: CASSWRRTDNYGYTF

j_gene: TRBJ2-1
d_gene: TRBD2
v_gene: TRBV3-1
abundance: many
CDR3nt: TGTGCCAGCAGCCAACCGGGACTAGCGGGAGGATCCGAGCAGTTCTTC
CDR3aa: CASSQPGLAGGSEQFF

j_gene: TRBJ1-1
d_gene: TRBD1
v_gene: TRBV20-1
abundance: .
CDR3nt: TGCAGTGCTTCGACAGGGAGGGTTGCTGAAGCTTTCTTT
CDR3aa: CSASTGRVAEAFF

j_gene: TRBJ1-2
d_gene: .
v_gene: TRBV2
abundance: many
CDR3nt: TGTGCCAGCAGTGAAGCCCGAGTTTATGGCTACACCTTC
CDR3aa: CASSEARVYGYTF

j_gene: TRBJ2-1
d_gene: .
v_gene: TRBV12-3/TRBV12-4
abundance: many
CDR3nt: TGTGCCAGCACCCTGGGCGGTGAGCAGTTCTTC
CDR3aa: CASTLGGEQFF

j_gene: TRBJ2-7
d_gene: TRBD1
v_gene: TRBV6-1
abundance: many
CDR3nt: TGTGCCAGCAGTCCCCCGGGACAGACCTTCTACGAGCAGTACTTC
CDR3aa: CASSPPGQTFYEQYF

j_gene: TRBJ2-1
d_gene: TRBD2
v_gene: TRBV11-2
abundance: many
CDR3nt: TGTGCCAGCAGCTCCCTACTAGCGGAGAAGTACAATGAGCAGTTCTTC
CDR3aa: CASSSLLAEKYNEQFF

j_gene: TRBJ1-1
d_gene: .
v_gene: TRBV2
abundance: many
CDR3nt: TGTGCCAGCAGTGACGGGGTCGGGAACACTGAAGCTTTCTTT
CDR3aa: CASSDGVGNTEAFF

j_gene: TRBJ1-1
d_gene: .
v_gene: TRBV20-1
abundance: .
CDR3nt: TGCAGTGCTAGTCTTTCCTCGGTATTTAACACTGAAGCTTTCTTT
CDR3aa: CSASLSSVFNTEAFF

j_gene: TRBJ2-7
d_gene: TRBD1
v_gene: TRBV2
abundance: many
CDR3nt: TGTGCCAGCAGTCAGGACAGGGCCGAGCAGTACTTC
CDR3aa: CASSQDRAEQYF

j_gene: TRBJ2-1
d_gene: TRBD1
v_gene: TRBV3-1
abundance: many
CDR3nt: TGTGCCAGCAGCCAAGGGGGACAGGGTCCTACATCCAGAAGGTTCTTC
CDR3aa: CASSQGGQGPTSRRFF

j_gene: TRBJ2-3
d_gene: TRBD1
v_gene: TRBV28
abundance: many
CDR3nt: TGTGCCAGCGGAGGACAGGGGTTAGATACGCAGTATTTT
CDR3aa: CASGGQGLDTQYF

j_gene: TRBJ1-2
d_gene: TRBD1
v_gene: TRBV6-1
abundance: many
CDR3nt: TGTGCCAGCGGCCCAGGGGGCGAAGACTATGGCTACACCTTC
CDR3aa: CASGPGGEDYGYTF

j_gene: TRBJ1-4
d_gene: .
v_gene: TRBV20-1
abundance: .
CDR3nt: TGCAGTGCTGAAAATGAAAAACTGTTTTTT
CDR3aa: CSAENEKLFF

j_gene: TRBJ2-2
d_gene: TRBD1
v_gene: TRBV12-3/TRBV12-4
abundance: many
CDR3nt: TGTGCCAGCAGTTTGACAGGGTTTGTGACGGGGGAGCTGTTTTTT
CDR3aa: CASSLTGFVTGELFF

j_gene: TRBJ1-4
d_gene: .
v_gene: TRBV7-9
abundance: .
CDR3nt: TGTGCCAGCAGCGTTACAGGGAGGCCTAATGAAAAACTGTTTTTT
CDR3aa: CASSVTGRPNEKLFF

j_gene: TRBJ2-1
d_gene: TRBD1
v_gene: TRBV20-1
abundance: many
CDR3nt: TGCAGTGCGCGGGGACAGGGTATATACAATGAGCAGTTCTTC
CDR3aa: CSARGQGIYNEQFF

j_gene: TRBJ2-7
d_gene: .
v_gene: TRBV7-9
abundance: many
CDR3nt: TGTGCCAGCAGCTTTCCGACTCCTGCCAACGAGCAGTACTTC
CDR3aa: CASSFPTPANEQYF

j_gene: TRBJ2-7
d_gene: .
v_gene: TRBV7-2
abundance: .
CDR3nt: TGTGCCAGCAGCTTCGGGACCGTAGCCGAGCAGTACTTC
CDR3aa: CASSFGTVAEQYF

j_gene: TRBJ1-2
d_gene: TRBD1
v_gene: TRBV6-1
abundance: many
CDR3nt: TGTGCCAGCAGCGACCGAGCCTTCAGGGGGTTAGGTCGGAACTATGGCTACACCTTC
CDR3aa: CASSDRAFRGLGRNYGYTF

j_gene: TRBJ2-7
d_gene: .
v_gene: TRBV11-2
abundance: few
CDR3nt: TGTGCCAGCAGCTCCTTTGGGCAGGGCGGCTACGAGCAGTACTTC
CDR3aa: CASSSFGQGGYEQYF

j_gene: TRBJ2-3
d_gene: TRBD1
v_gene: TRBV12-3/TRBV12-4
abundance: many
CDR3nt: TGTGCCAGCAGGACAGGGGGGACAGATACGCAGTATTTT
CDR3aa: CASRTGGTDTQYF

j_gene: TRBJ1-2
d_gene: .
v_gene: TRBV4-1
abundance: few
CDR3nt: TGCGCCAGCAGCCCCCGGGACCTATCCTATGGCTACACCTTC
CDR3aa: CASSPRDLSYGYTF

j_gene: TRBJ2-1
d_gene: .
v_gene: TRBV29-1
abundance: many
CDR3nt: TGCAGCGTTGAAGATGGGCAGGGGAACAATGAGCAGTTCTTC
CDR3aa: CSVEDGQGNNEQFF

j_gene: TRBJ1-6
d_gene: .
v_gene: TRBV28
abundance: few
CDR3nt: TGTGCCAGCAGTCCGGAGGGGTCCCTCCACTTT
CDR3aa: CASSPEGSLHF

j_gene: TRBJ2-1
d_gene: TRBD1
v_gene: TRBV20-1
abundance: .
CDR3nt: TGCAGTGCTAGAGAGGGGACAGGGGACAATGAGCAGTTCTTC
CDR3aa: CSAREGTGDNEQFF

j_gene: TRBJ1-2
d_gene: .
v_gene: TRBV4-1
abundance: .
CDR3nt: TGCGCCAGCAGCCAAGGCGAATTCGCAGTGAGAAACTATGGCTACACCTTC
CDR3aa: CASSQGEFAVRNYGYTF

j_gene: TRBJ1-2
d_gene: TRBD1
v_gene: TRBV30
abundance: many
CDR3nt: TGTGCCTGGGGAGGCGGACAGGTGGACCGTTACACCTTC
CDR3aa: CAWGGGQVDRYTF

j_gene: TRBJ1-6
d_gene: .
v_gene: TRBV10-1
abundance: few
CDR3nt: TGCGCCAGCATCTGGGATTCGGGGTCACCCCTCCACTTT
CDR3aa: CASIWDSGSPLHF

j_gene: TRBJ2-2
d_gene: .
v_gene: TRBV6-1
abundance: few
CDR3nt: TGTGCCAGCAGTGAAGACGGCAGTAACACCGGGGAGCTGTTTTTT
CDR3aa: CASSEDGSNTGELFF

j_gene: TRBJ2-1
d_gene: .
v_gene: TRBV19
abundance: .
CDR3nt: TGTGCCAGTAGTTTCGGGGCCGCCAATGAGCAGTTCTTC
CDR3aa: CASSFGAANEQFF

j_gene: TRBJ2-3
d_gene: .
v_gene: TRBV11-3
abundance: many
CDR3nt: TGTGCCAGCAGCTTAACGTGGGGGGATACGCAGTATTTT
CDR3aa: CASSLTWGDTQYF

j_gene: TRBJ2-7
d_gene: .
v_gene: TRBV4-1
abundance: many
CDR3nt: TGCGCCAGCAGCCAAGAGGACACCAGAGGTTACTACGAGCAGTACTTC
CDR3aa: CASSQEDTRGYYEQYF

j_gene: TRBJ1-3
d_gene: .
v_gene: TRBV7-8
abundance: few
CDR3nt: TGTGCCAGCAGCCCGGGGGCCGGGGCTGGAAACACCATATATTTT
CDR3aa: CASSPGAGAGNTIYF

j_gene: TRBJ1-2
d_gene: .
v_gene: TRBV20-1
abundance: .
CDR3nt: TGCAGTGCTAGACACCGGAGGGTCCGTGAATATGGCTACACCTTC
CDR3aa: CSARHRRVREYGYTF

j_gene: TRBJ2-7
d_gene: .
v_gene: TRBV7-2
abundance: many
CDR3nt: TGTGCCAGCAGCTTAGGGGGACTTGCTTATAGTTCCTACGAGCAGTACTTC
CDR3aa: CASSLGGLAYSSYEQYF

j_gene: TRBJ2-7
d_gene: TRBD1
v_gene: TRBV7-8
abundance: .
CDR3nt: TGTGCCAGCAGCTTGGACAGGGGGCTAATACGCGAGCAGTACTTC
CDR3aa: CASSLDRGLIREQYF

j_gene: TRBJ2-3
d_gene: .
v_gene: TRBV27
abundance: .
CDR3nt: TGTGCCAGCGGTTTATTACAGGGTACAGATACGCAGTATTTT
CDR3aa: CASGLLQGTDTQYF

j_gene: TRBJ2-6
d_gene: TRBD2
v_gene: TRBV12-3/TRBV12-4
abundance: many
CDR3nt: TGTGCCAGCAGTTTAGGGGGACTAGCGGGAGACCTAACTGGGGCCAACGTCCTGACTTTC
CDR3aa: CASSLGGLAGDLTGANVLTF

j_gene: TRBJ1-1
d_gene: .
v_gene: TRBV5-6
abundance: once
CDR3nt: TGTGCCAGCAGCTTGGTTTCTTCAGGGACCTGGAACACTGAAGCTTTCTTT
CDR3aa: CASSLVSSGTWNTEAFF

j_gene: TRBJ1-2
d_gene: .
v_gene: TRBV4-1
abundance: .
CDR3nt: TGCGCCAGCAGCCCGAGAGACGCTCCTGCTACCTTC
CDR3aa: CASSPRDAPATF

j_gene: TRBJ2-1
d_gene: .
v_gene: TRBV5-8
abundance: many
CDR3nt: TGTGCCAGCAGCAATATAGGGGGCTCCTACAATGAGCAGTTCTTC
CDR3aa: CASSNIGGSYNEQFF

j_gene: TRBJ2-1
d_gene: TRBD1
v_gene: TRBV7-2
abundance: many
CDR3nt: TGTGCCAGCAGCGCCGACAGGGGTCGGGGGCAGTTCTTC
CDR3aa: CASSADRGRGQFF

j_gene: TRBJ2-3
d_gene: .
v_gene: TRBV6-1
abundance: .
CDR3nt: TGTGCCAGCAAGTGGGGGGAGCGCACAGATACGCAGTATTTT
CDR3aa: CASKWGERTDTQYF

j_gene: TRBJ2-3
d_gene: .
v_gene: TRBV6-1
abundance: many
CDR3nt: TGTGCCAGCAGTCAAACTAGCACAGATACGCAGTATTTT
CDR3aa: CASSQTSTDTQYF

j_gene: TRBJ2-7
d_gene: .
v_gene: TRBV20-1
abundance: few
CDR3nt: TGCAGTGCTATCTCCGCGGGAGGTCAGGGGGCAGGCGAGCAGTACTTC
CDR3aa: CSAISAGGQGAGEQYF

j_gene: TRBJ2-2
d_gene: TRBD1
v_gene: TRBV24-1
abundance: many
CDR3nt: TGTGCCACCAGTGATTCCGGACAGGACCTCACCGGGGAGCTGTTTTTT
CDR3aa: CATSDSGQDLTGELFF

j_gene: TRBJ1-4
d_gene: .
v_gene: TRBV2
abundance: many
CDR3nt: TGTGCCAGCAGTGATGGGGGGTACGATGAAAAACTGTTTTTT
CDR3aa: CASSDGGYDEKLFF

j_gene: TRBJ2-1
d_gene: TRBD2
v_gene: TRBV15
abundance: .
CDR3nt: TGTGCCACCAGCAGAGACCCCCGGGATAGCGGGAGCTCCTACAATGAGCAGTTCTTC
CDR3aa: CATSRDPRDSGSSYNEQFF

j_gene: TRBJ1-2
d_gene: .
v_gene: TRBV29-1
abundance: .
CDR3nt: TGCAGCGTTGATTGGTCCAAGGGGTCCCATGGCTACACCTTC
CDR3aa: CSVDWSKGSHGYTF

j_gene: TRBJ2-7
d_gene: .
v_gene: TRBV13
abundance: many
CDR3nt: TGTGCCAGCAGCTTAGGGAGGCCCTACGAGCAGTACTTC
CDR3aa: CASSLGRPYEQYF

j_gene: TRBJ2-1
d_gene: TRBD2
v_gene: TRBV6-6
abundance: few
CDR3nt: TGTGCCAGCAGTTACTCAGGCGGGAGTCGCAATGAGCAGTTCTTC
CDR3aa: CASSYSGGSRNEQFF

j_gene: TRBJ2-7
d_gene: .
v_gene: TRBV18
abundance: many
CDR3nt: TGTGCCAGCTCACGCCCGCTCTACGAGCAGTACTTC
CDR3aa: CASSRPLYEQYF

j_gene: TRBJ1-4
d_gene: .
v_gene: TRBV12-3/TRBV12-4
abundance: many
CDR3nt: TGTGCCAGCAGTAATTTGAATGAAAAACTGTTTTTT
CDR3aa: CASSNLNEKLFF